The T cell receptor (beta chain) under discussion was sequenced for a study of OX40 agonist ivuxolimab in advanced cancers. The assay was immunoSEQ multiplex PCR, and TCRdb's table has in-frame clones only and misses some. Here the sample spans some 73,000 clones, about nine tenths being singletons. This clone has only one observation. The CDR3 is made up of 15 amino acids. Per germline, CDR1 SGHVS and CDR2 FQNEAQ. J gave up 5 bases and V 3 bases, and 5 bases lay outside the gene matches. The sample here was CD4+ or CD8+ T cells sorted from blood, taken in a trial of the OX40 agonist ivuxolimab. The receptor's source is an adult with an advanced solid tumor such as melanoma, head and neck, liver or kidney cancer. This rearrangement joins TRBV7-8 to TRBJ2-1; 9 bases line up with TRBD1. The CDR3 sequence is CASSFGTGSDNEQFF. The CDR3, as DNA: TGTGCCAGCAGCTTCGGGACAGGGTCTGACAATGAGCAGTTCTTC.